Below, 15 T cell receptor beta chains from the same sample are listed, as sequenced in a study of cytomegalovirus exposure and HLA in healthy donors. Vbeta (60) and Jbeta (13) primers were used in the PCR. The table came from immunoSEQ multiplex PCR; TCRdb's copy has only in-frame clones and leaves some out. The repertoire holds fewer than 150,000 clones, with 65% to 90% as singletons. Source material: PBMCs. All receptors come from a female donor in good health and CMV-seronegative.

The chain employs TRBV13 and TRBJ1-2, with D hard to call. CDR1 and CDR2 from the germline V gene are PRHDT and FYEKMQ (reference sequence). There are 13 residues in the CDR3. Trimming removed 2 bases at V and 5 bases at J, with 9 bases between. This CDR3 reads CASSLTGLYGYTF. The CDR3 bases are TGTGCCAGCAGCTTAACGGGTCTTTATGGCTACACCTTC.

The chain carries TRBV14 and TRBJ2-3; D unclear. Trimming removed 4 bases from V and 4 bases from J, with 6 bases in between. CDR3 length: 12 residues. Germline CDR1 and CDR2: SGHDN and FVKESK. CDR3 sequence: CASSPSADTQYF. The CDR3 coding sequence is TGTGCCAGCAGCCCATCGGCAGATACGCAGTATTTT.

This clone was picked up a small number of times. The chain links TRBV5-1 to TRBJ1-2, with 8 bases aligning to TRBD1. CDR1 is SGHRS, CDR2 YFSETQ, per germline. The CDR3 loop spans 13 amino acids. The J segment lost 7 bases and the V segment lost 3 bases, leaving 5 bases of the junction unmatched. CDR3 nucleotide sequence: TGCGCCAGCAGCTCAGACAGGGGAGTTGGCTACACCTTC. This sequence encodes CASSSDRGVGYTF.

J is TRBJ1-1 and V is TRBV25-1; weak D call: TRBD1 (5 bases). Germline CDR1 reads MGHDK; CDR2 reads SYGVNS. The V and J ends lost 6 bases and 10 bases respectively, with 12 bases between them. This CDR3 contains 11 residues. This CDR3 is CASRAGFLAFF. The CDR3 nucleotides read TGTGCCAGCAGGGCAGGGTTTTTAGCTTTCTTT.

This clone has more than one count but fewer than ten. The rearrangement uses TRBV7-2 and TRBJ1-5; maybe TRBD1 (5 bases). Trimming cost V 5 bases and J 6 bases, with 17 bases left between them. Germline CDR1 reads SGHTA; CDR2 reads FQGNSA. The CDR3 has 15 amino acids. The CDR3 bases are TGTGCCAGCAGCCGGTGGGGCTTGCCCAGTCAGCCCCAGCATTTT. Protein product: CASSRWGLPSQPQHF.

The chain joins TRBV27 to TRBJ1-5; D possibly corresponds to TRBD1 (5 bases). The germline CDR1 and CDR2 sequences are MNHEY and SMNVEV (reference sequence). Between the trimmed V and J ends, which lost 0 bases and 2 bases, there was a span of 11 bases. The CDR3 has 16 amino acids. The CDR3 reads CASSLSEGTGNQPQHF. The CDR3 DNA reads TGTGCCAGCAGTTTATCGGAGGGGACGGGCAATCAGCCCCAGCATTTT.

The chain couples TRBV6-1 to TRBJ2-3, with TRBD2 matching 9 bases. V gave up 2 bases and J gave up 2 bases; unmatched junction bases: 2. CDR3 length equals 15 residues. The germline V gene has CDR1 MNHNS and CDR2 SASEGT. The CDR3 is CASSESSGTTDTQYF. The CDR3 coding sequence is TGTGCCAGCAGTGAATCTAGCGGGACCACAGATACGCAGTATTTT.

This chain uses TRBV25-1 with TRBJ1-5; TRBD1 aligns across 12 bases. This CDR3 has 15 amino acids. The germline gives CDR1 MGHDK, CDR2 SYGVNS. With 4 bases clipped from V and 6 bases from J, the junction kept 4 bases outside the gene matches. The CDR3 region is CASSAGTGGSQPQHF. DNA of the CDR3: TGTGCCAGCAGTGCCGGGACAGGGGGCAGTCAGCCCCAGCATTTT. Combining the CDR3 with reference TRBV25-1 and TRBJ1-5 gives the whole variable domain EADIYQTPRYLVIGTGKKITLECSQTMGHDKMYWYQQDPGMELHLIHYSYGVNSTEKGDLSSESTVSRIRTEHFPLTLESARPSHTSQYLCASSAGTGGSQPQHFGDGTRLSIL.

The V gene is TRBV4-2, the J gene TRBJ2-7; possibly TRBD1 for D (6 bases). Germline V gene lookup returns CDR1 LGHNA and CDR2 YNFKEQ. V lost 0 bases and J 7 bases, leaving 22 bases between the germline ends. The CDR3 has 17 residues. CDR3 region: CASSQDLAGTLKGEQYF. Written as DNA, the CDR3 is TGTGCCAGCAGCCAAGATTTGGCCGGGACACTGAAAGGAGAGCAGTACTTC.

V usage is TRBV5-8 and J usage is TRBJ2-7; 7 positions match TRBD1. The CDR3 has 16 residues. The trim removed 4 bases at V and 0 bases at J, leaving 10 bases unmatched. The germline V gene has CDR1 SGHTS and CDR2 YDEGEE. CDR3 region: CASSPKDRLNSYEQYF. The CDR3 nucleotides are TGTGCCAGCAGCCCAAAGGACAGGTTAAACTCCTACGAGCAGTACTTC. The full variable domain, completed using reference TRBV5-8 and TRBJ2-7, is EAGVTQSPTHLIKTRGQQATLRCSPISGHTSVYWYQQALGLGLQFLLWYDEGEERNRGNFPPRFSGRQFPNYSSELNVNALELEDSALYLCASSPKDRLNSYEQYFGPGTRLTVT.

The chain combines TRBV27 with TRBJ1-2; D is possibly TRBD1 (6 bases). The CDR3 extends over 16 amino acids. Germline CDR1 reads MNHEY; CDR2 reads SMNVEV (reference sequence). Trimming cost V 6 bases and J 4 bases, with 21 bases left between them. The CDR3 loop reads CASSPSTGTSIYGYTF. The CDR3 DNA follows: TGTGCCAGCAGCCCAAGCACAGGGACCTCTATCTATGGCTACACCTTC.

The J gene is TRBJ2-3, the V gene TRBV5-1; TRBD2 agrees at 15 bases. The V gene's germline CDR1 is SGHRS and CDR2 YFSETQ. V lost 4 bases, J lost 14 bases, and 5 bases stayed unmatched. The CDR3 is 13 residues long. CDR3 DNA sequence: TGCGCCAGCAGCCCCGGACTAGCGGGAGGGCCGTATTTT. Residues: CASSPGLAGGPYF.

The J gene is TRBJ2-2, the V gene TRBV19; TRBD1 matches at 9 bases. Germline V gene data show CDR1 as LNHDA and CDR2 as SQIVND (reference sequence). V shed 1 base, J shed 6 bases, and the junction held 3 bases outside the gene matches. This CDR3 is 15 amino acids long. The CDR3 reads CASSIGTGASGELFF. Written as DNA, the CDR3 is TGTGCCAGTAGTATAGGGACAGGGGCGTCCGGGGAGCTGTTTTTT.

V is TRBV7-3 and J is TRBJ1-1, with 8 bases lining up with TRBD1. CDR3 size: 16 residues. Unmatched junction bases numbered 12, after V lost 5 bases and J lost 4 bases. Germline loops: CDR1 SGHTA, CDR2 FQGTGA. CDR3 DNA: TGTGCCAGCAGCAAAATGACAGGGGCCGGGCCCACTGAAGCTTTCTTT. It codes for CASSKMTGAGPTEAFF.

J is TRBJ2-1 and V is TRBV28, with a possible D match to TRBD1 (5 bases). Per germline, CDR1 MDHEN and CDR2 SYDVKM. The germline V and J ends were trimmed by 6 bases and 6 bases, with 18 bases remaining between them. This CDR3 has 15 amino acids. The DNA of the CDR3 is TGTGCCAGCAGACAGAACGAAGGGGTTCTCAATGAGCAGTTCTTC. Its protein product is CASRQNEGVLNEQFF. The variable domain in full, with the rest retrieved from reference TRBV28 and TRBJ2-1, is DVKVTQSSRYLVKRTGEKVFLECVQDMDHENMFWYRQDPGLGLRLIYFSYDVKMKEKGDIPEGYSVSREKKERFSLILESASTNQTSMYLCASRQNEGVLNEQFFGPGTRLTVL.